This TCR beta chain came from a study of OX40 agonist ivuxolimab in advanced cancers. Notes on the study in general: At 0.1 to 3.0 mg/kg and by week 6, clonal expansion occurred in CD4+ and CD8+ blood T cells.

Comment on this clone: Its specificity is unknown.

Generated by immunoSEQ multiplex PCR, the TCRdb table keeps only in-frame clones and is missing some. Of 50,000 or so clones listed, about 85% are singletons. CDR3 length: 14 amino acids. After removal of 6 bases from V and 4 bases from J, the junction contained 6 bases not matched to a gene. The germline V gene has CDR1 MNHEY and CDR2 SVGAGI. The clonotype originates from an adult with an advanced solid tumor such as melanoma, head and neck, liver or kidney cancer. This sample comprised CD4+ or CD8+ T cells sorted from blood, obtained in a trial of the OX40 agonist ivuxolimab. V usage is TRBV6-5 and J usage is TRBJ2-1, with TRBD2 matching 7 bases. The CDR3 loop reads CASSPGLLYNEQFF. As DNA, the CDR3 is TGTGCCAGCAGCCCGGGACTACTTTACAATGAGCAGTTCTTC.